A single sample gave rise to the 4 T cell receptor beta chains below, sequenced in a study of blood T cell repertoires in COVID-19. Data came from immunoSEQ multiplex PCR; TCRdb stores just in-frame clones and leaves some out. Among under 200,000 clones listed, approximately 91% were seen once. The material sequenced was peripheral blood. These receptors were taken from a man aged 18 to 29 with acute or convalescent COVID-19.

This clone was detected a few times. The rearrangement links TRBV11-2 to TRBJ2-1; possibly TRBD2 for D (6 bases). Germline CDR1 SGHAT, CDR2 FQNNGV. CDR3 length: 12 residues. V was pared by 5 bases and J by 9 bases, with 11 bases between. Here the CDR3 DNA reads TGTGCCAGCAGCCCACTAGCCACTGAGCAGTTCTTC. It codes for CASSPLATEQFF.

This sequence joins TRBV19 and TRBJ1-5; 8 bases map to TRBD1. After removal of 5 bases from V and 0 bases from J, the junction contained 6 bases not matched to a gene. The CDR3 has 16 residues. Germline V gives CDR1 LNHDA, CDR2 SQIVND (reference sequence). CDR3 DNA: TGTGCCAGTAGTCCGAGAGGACAGGGTAGCAATCAGCCCCAGCATTTT. It encodes CASSPRGQGSNQPQHF.

The gene calls are TRBV5-1 and TRBJ1-1; D is perhaps TRBD1 (6 bases). This CDR3 has 14 residues. The germline CDR1 and CDR2 sequences are SGHRS and YFSETQ. Trimming shortened V by 5 bases and J by 1 base, and 12 bases separated the two germline ends. The CDR3 region has the DNA TGCGCCAGCAGTCAAAGAGGGGGGAACACTGAAGCTTTCTTT. Its translation: CASSQRGGNTEAFF.

The chain is built from TRBV19 and TRBJ2-7, with 8 bases fitting TRBD1. V dropped 3 bases and J dropped 2; count of bases not matched to a gene: 6. This CDR3 has 15 residues. CDR1 and CDR2 (germline): LNHDA, SQIVND (reference sequence). Here the CDR3 DNA reads TGTGCCAGTAGTATCTGGAGACAGGGGACCTACGAGCAGTACTTC. This sequence encodes CASSIWRQGTYEQYF.